The TCR beta chain described here comes from a study of cytomegalovirus exposure and HLA in healthy donors. About this clone itself: Its cognate antigen is unknown.

Primers: 60 Vbeta forward and 13 Jbeta reverse. Produced via immunoSEQ multiplex PCR; TCRdb's table is partial and in-frame only. The table has under 80,000 clones, around 75% seen once. Study observations and caveats: Later, an analysis found that common viral pathogens appeared to be linked with several of the most significant clusters.

CDR1 and CDR2 from the germline V gene are SGHVS and FQNEAQ. The CDR3 loop spans 16 amino acids. The V gene end was trimmed by 5 bases and the J gene end by 2 bases; junction bases not matched to a gene: 7. Sequenced sample: PBMCs. This clonotype originated in a woman between 40 and 50 years old in good health and CMV-seronegative. V is TRBV7-8 and J is TRBJ2-3; TRBD2 aligns across 10 bases. CDR3 sequence reads: CASSTSGGEPTDTQYF. As DNA, the CDR3 is TGTGCCAGCAGCACCAGCGGGGGGGAACCCACAGATACGCAGTATTTT.